Each of the 15 T cell receptor beta chains below was sequenced from the same sample in a study of shared clonotypes between healthy human individuals (TCRdb year 2020). For the CD8 naive samples, CD45RO-negative cells were positively selected for CCR7, yielding a CD45RA+CCR7+ population from which TemRA cells were excluded. Receptors were amplified or captured by the immunoSEQ multiplex PCR assay. This immuneACCESS table, as held by TCRdb, lists in-frame sequences with V and J called but not all clones. Of the missing ones, under half trace to an unresolved V gene in checked studies; the others have no known cause. This sample has around 620,000 clones in its table, and around 96% of those were observed once. In total, the top ten clones hold approximately 0.11% of the sample. The specimen sequenced was naive CD8+ T cells sorted from blood. Per the publication, the cell subset or site label means: CD45RA+CCR7+. The receptors were sampled from a woman aged 25 to 39 in good health.

As to this clone: Other DNA sequences from this sample encode an identical CDR3 as well. V usage is TRBV27 and J usage is TRBJ2-7; 13 nucleotides match TRBD2. Germline V lookup: CDR1 MNHEY, CDR2 SMNVEV (reference sequence). V lost 6 bases and J lost 3; bases outside the gene matches: 5. CDR3 length: 15 amino acids. The CDR3 region is CASSPGTSGNYEQYF. The CDR3 region has the DNA TGTGCCAGCAGCCCCGGGACTAGCGGGAACTACGAGCAGTACTTC.

This clone was found a few times. This rearrangement joins TRBV19 to TRBJ2-1; D possibly corresponds to TRBD1 (6 bases). The CDR3 loop spans 13 amino acids. Germline V gene lookup returns CDR1 LNHDA and CDR2 SQIVND (reference sequence). The V end was cut by 8 bases, the J end by 8 bases, with 16 bases between. The CDR3 sequence is CASAGQFSYEQFF. Here the CDR3 DNA reads TGTGCCAGTGCTGGACAGTTTTCGTATGAGCAGTTCTTC.

This clone was picked up a small number of times. The chain couples TRBV7-9 to TRBJ2-7, with TRBD2 matching over 7 bases. With V trimmed by 8 bases and J by 3 bases, 7 bases remained unmatched. The CDR3 totals 13 residues. The germline V gene has CDR1 SEHNR and CDR2 FQNEAQ (reference sequence). The CDR3 here is CASGPRENYEQYF. The DNA for the CDR3 is TGTGCCAGCGGGCCGCGGGAGAACTACGAGCAGTACTTC.

V gene TRBV7-6 combines with J gene TRBJ1-1; no definite D call. Trimming removed 5 bases at V and 12 bases at J, with 19 bases between. Germline V gene data show CDR1 as SGHVS and CDR2 as FNYEAQ. The CDR3 loop spans 13 amino acids. Here the CDR3 DNA reads TGTGCCAGCAGCCCTACACTGCTACGTCCAACTTTCTTT. It translates to CASSPTLLRPTFF.

The chain recombines TRBV27 with TRBJ2-1, with D tentatively TRBD1 or TRBD2 (5 bases each). Trimming pared 4 bases from V and 2 bases from J, leaving 12 bases between. Per the germline V gene, CDR1 is MNHEY and CDR2 is SMNVEV (reference sequence). The CDR3 length is 15 residues. This CDR3 is CASSWGSGTYNEQFF. As DNA, the CDR3 is TGTGCCAGCAGTTGGGGCAGCGGAACCTACAATGAGCAGTTCTTC.

Details on this clone: Mismatch with germline at one junction end may stem from a read error. The chain combines TRBV27 with TRBJ1-1, with D perhaps TRBD1 (6 bases). The CDR3 covers 14 residues. CDR1 MNHEY and CDR2 SMNVEV come from the germline V gene (reference sequence). The CDR3 loop is CASNLGGRNTEAFF. As DNA, the CDR3 is TGTGCCAGCAATTTAGGGGGTAGGAACACTGAAGCTTTCTTT.

This chain links TRBV14 with TRBJ2-2; D is ambiguous. Trimming took off 1 base at V and 5 bases at J, with 11 bases between the two ends. CDR3 length: 15 residues. Looked up from germline, CDR1 is SGHDN and CDR2 is FVKESK. DNA for the CDR3: TGTGCCAGCAGCCAAGGTTCAGATAATACCGGGGAGCTGTTTTTT. It specifies CASSQGSDNTGELFF.

This chain joins TRBV5-4 and TRBJ2-3, with a possible D match to TRBD2 (6 bases). Germline V gene lookup returns CDR1 SGHNT and CDR2 YYREEE (reference sequence). Between the trimmed V and J ends, which lost 4 bases and 4 bases, there was a span of 16 bases. The length of the CDR3 is 15 residues. CDR3 in amino acids: CASSPGTSRPDTQYF. In DNA form, the CDR3 reads TGTGCCAGCAGCCCCGGGACTTCCCGGCCAGATACGCAGTATTTT.

The V and J genes are TRBV29-1 and TRBJ1-4; 7 positions agree with TRBD1. CDR1 SQVTM and CDR2 ANQGSEA come from the germline V gene. With V trimmed by 3 bases and J by 5 bases, 6 bases remained unmatched. The CDR3 is 14 residues long. The DNA for the CDR3 is TGCAGCGTTGATGGGGGGACAGTGAATGAAAAACTGTTTTTT. This translates into CSVDGGTVNEKLFF.

The CDR3 DNA reads TGCGCCAGCAGCCAAGTTATGAGGTCTAGCGGTACAAGGGAGCAGTACTTC. Protein product: CASSQVMRSSGTREQYF. The chain employs TRBV4-1 and TRBJ2-7; 7 nucleotides match TRBD2. The germline V gene has CDR1 MGHRA and CDR2 YSYEKL. The CDR3 totals 17 residues. Trimming cost V 1 base and J 7 bases; bases outside gene matches: 16.

V usage is TRBV27 and J usage is TRBJ1-1; D is unclear. The CDR3 runs to 14 residues. V was shortened by 4 bases and J by 3 bases, with 12 bases between the two germline ends. CDR1 MNHEY and CDR2 SMNVEV come from the germline V gene (reference sequence). CDR3 DNA sequence: TGTGCCAGCAGTTCAGGATCCGCTTACACTGAAGCTTTCTTT. It encodes CASSSGSAYTEAFF.

The CDR3 here is CASSPTRTGGVYEQYF. The CDR3 DNA is TGCGCCAGCAGCCCGACGAGGACAGGCGGTGTGTACGAGCAGTACTTC. The chain carries TRBV4-1 and TRBJ2-7, with 7 bases matching TRBD1. From germline, CDR1 is MGHRA and CDR2 YSYEKL. V dropped 4 bases and J dropped 4; count of bases not matched to a gene: 13. This CDR3 comprises 16 residues.

V is TRBV7-6 and J is TRBJ2-3; D perhaps matches TRBD2 (6 bases). V dropped 1 base and J dropped 0 bases, with 11 bases sitting between them. Germline V gives CDR1 SGHVS, CDR2 FNYEAQ. This CDR3 has 16 residues. CDR3 bases: TGTGCCAGCAGCTTAGTTGCGGGACCTAGCACAGATACGCAGTATTTT. Protein sequence: CASSLVAGPSTDTQYF.

This chain connects TRBV28 to TRBJ2-5; possible D gene TRBD2, 5 bases. Looked up from germline, CDR1 is MDHEN and CDR2 is SYDVKM. The CDR3 runs 14 residues. V was cut by 5 bases and J by 0 bases, with 10 bases left in between. CDR3 sequence: CASSPPDYQETQYF. The CDR3 bases are TGTGCCAGCAGTCCCCCGGACTACCAAGAGACCCAGTACTTC.

The gene calls are TRBV19 and TRBJ2-1; TRBD1 matches at 8 bases. The CDR3 contains 16 residues. The J segment lost 0 bases and the V segment lost 3 bases, leaving 4 bases of the junction unmatched. CDR1 and CDR2 (germline): LNHDA, SQIVND (reference sequence). The DNA for the CDR3 is TGTGCCAGTAGTATCGGGACAGGAAGCTCCTACAATGAGCAGTTCTTC. This sequence encodes CASSIGTGSSYNEQFF.